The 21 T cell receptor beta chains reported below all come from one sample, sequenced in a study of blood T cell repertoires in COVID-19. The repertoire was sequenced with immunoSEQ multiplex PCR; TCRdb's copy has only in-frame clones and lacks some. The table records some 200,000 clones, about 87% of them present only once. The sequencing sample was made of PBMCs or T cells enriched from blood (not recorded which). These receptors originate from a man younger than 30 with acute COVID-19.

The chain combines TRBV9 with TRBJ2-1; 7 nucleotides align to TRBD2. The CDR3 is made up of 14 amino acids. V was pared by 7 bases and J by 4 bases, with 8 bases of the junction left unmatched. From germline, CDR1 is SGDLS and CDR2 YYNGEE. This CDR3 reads CASAAGGVYNEQFF. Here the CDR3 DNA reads TGTGCCAGCGCCGCTGGGGGGGTATACAATGAGCAGTTCTTC.

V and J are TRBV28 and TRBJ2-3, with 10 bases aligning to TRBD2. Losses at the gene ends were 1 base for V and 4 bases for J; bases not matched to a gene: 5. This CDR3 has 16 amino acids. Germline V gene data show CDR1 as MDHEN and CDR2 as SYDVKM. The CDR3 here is CASSLFTSGKPDTQYF. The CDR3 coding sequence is TGTGCCAGCAGTTTATTTACTAGCGGGAAACCAGATACGCAGTATTTT.

The CDR3 protein is CASSPRWDRVDDEQYF. Here the CDR3 DNA reads TGTGCCAGCAGCCCTCGGTGGGACAGGGTTGACGACGAGCAGTACTTC. The V and J genes are TRBV5-5 and TRBJ2-7; 9 nucleotides line up with TRBD1. Germline CDR1 and CDR2: SGHKS and YYEKEE (reference sequence). CDR3 length equals 16 residues. Germline trimming cut 4 bases from V and 5 bases from J; bases unmatched to any gene: 13.

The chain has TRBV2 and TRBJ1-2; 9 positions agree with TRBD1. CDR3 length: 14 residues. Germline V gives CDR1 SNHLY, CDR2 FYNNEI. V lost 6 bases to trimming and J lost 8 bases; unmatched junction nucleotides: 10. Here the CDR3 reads CASSEGQGDLGYTF. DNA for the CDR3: TGTGCCAGCAGCGAGGGACAGGGAGATTTGGGCTACACCTTC.

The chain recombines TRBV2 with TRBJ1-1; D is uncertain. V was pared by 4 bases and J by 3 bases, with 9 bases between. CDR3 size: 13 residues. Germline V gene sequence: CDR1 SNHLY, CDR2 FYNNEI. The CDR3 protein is CASSAGSYTEAFF. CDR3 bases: TGTGCCAGCAGTGCGGGGAGTTACACTGAAGCTTTCTTT.

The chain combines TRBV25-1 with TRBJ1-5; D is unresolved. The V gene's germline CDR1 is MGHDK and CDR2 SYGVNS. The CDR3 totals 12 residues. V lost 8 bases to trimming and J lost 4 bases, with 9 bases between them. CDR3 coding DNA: TGTGCCAGCCGATTCGGGAATCAGCCCCAGCATTTT. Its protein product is CASRFGNQPQHF.

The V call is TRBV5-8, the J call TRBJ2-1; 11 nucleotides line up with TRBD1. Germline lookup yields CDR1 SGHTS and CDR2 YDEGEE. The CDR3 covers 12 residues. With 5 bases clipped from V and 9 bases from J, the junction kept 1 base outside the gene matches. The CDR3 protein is CASRGQGGEQFF. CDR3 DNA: TGTGCCAGCAGGGGACAGGGGGGTGAGCAGTTCTTC. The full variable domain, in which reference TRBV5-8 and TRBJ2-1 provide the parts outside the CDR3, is EAGVTQSPTHLIKTRGQQATLRCSPISGHTSVYWYQQALGLGLQFLLWYDEGEERNRGNFPPRFSGRQFPNYSSELNVNALELEDSALYLCASRGQGGEQFFGPGTRLTVL.

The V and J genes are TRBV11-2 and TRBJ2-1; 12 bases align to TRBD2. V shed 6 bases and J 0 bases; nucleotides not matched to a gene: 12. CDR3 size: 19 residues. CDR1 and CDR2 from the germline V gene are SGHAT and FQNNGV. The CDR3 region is CASRAPLAGGSRSYNEQFF. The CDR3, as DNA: TGTGCCAGCAGAGCTCCCCTAGCGGGAGGGTCCCGCTCCTACAATGAGCAGTTCTTC.

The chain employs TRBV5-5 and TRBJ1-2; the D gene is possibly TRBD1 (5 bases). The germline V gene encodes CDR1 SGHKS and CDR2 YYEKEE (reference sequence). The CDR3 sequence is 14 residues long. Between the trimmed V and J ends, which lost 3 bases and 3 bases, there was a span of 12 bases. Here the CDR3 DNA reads TGTGCCAGCAGCTCTACCACAGGCTACTATGGCTACACCTTC. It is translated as CASSSTTGYYGYTF.

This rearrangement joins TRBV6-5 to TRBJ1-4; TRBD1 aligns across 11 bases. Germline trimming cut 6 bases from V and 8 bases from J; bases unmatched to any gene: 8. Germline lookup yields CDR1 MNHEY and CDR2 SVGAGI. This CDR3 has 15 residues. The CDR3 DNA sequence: TGTGCCAGCAGCCACGGTGGACAGGGGGCCGAAAAACTGTTTTTT. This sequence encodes CASSHGGQGAEKLFF.

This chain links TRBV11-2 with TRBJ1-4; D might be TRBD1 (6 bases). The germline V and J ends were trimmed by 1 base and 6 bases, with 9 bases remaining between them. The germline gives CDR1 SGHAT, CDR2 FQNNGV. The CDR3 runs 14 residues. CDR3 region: CASSLVQGDEKLFF. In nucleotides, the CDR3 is TGTGCCAGCAGCTTAGTACAGGGCGATGAAAAACTGTTTTTT. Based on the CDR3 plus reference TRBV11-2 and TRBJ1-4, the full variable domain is EAGVAQSPRYKIIEKRQSVAFWCNPISGHATLYWYQQILGQGPKLLIQFQNNGVVDDSQLPKDRFSAERLKGVDSTLKIQPAKLEDSAVYLCASSLVQGDEKLFFGSGTQLSVL.

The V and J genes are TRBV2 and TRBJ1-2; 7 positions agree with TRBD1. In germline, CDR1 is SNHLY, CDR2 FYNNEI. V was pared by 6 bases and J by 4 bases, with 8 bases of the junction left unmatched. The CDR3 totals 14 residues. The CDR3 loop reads CASSLRTGVYGYTF. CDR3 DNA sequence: TGTGCCAGCAGCCTTAGGACAGGAGTCTATGGCTACACCTTC.

DNA of the CDR3: TGTGCCAGCAGTCCCCGGGGTTTTGATGAAGCTTTCTTT. Encoded protein: CASSPRGFDEAFF. The V call is TRBV6-5, the J call TRBJ1-1; no definite D call. Germline loops: CDR1 MNHEY, CDR2 SVGAGI. Trimming stripped 5 bases from V and 7 bases from J, with 14 bases between. CDR3 length: 13 residues.

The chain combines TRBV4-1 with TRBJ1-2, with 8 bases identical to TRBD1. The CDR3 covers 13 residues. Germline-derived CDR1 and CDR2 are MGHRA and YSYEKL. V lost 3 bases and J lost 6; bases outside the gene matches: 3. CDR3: CASSQGQVDGYTF. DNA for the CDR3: TGCGCCAGCAGCCAGGGACAGGTGGATGGCTACACCTTC.

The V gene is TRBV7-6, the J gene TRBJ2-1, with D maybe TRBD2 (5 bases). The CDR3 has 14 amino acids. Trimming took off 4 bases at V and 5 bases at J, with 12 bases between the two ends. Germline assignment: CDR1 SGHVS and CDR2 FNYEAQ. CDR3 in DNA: TGTGCCAGCAGCTCCACTAGATCGGACAATGAGCAGTTCTTC. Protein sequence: CASSSTRSDNEQFF.

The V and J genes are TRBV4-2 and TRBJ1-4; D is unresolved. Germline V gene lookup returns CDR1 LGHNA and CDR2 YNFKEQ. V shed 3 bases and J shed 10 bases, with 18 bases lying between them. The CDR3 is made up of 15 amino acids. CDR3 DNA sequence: TGTGCCAGCAGCCATGGTCGGATTATGACGGGAAAACTGTTTTTT. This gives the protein CASSHGRIMTGKLFF.

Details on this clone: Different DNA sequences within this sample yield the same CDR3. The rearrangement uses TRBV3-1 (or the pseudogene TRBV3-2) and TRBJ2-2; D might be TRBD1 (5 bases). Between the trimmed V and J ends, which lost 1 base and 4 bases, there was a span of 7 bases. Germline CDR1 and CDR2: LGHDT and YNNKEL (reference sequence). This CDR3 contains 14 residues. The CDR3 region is CASSQGRVTGELFF. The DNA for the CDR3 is TGTGCCAGCAGCCAAGGCAGGGTCACCGGGGAGCTGTTTTTT.

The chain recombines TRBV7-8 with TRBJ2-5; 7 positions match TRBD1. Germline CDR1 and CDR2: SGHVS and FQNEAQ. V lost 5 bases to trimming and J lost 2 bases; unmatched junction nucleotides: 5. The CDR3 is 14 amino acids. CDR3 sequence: CASSPDRAQETQYF. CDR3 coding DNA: TGTGCCAGCAGCCCTGACAGGGCACAAGAGACCCAGTACTTC.

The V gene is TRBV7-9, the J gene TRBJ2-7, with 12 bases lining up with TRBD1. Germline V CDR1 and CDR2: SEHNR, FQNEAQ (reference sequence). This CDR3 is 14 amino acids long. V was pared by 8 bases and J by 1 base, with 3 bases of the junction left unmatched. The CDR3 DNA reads TGTGCCAGCGGGGGACAGGGGGCTTCCTACGAGCAGTACTTC. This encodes CASGGQGASYEQYF.

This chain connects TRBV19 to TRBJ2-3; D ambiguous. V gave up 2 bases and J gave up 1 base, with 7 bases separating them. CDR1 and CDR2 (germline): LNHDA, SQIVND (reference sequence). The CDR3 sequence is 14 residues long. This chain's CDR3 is CASSISLGTDTQYF. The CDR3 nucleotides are TGTGCCAGTAGTATATCACTGGGCACAGATACGCAGTATTTT.

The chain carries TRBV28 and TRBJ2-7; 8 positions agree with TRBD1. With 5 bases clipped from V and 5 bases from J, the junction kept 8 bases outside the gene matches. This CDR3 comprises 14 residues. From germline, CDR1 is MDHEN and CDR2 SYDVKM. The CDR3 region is CASSPTDRVHEQYF. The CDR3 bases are TGTGCCAGCAGTCCAACGGACAGGGTCCACGAGCAGTACTTC.